This TCR beta chain was sequenced for a study of monozygotic twins with inflammatory bowel disease. Through template switching, UMIs that included a 6-nucleotide sample barcode were added. TCRdb reprocessed the 5' RACE reads and stores each CDR3 protein as one record, lacking DNA. The repertoire table contains some 170,000 distinct CDR3 sequences. About this clonotype: The antigen is undetermined.

The CDR3 has 15 amino acids. Study-wide results and limits: Healthy co-twins had higher TCRbeta inverse Simpson diversity than their IBD twins.

V gene TRBV12-3 or TRBV12-4 combines with J gene TRBJ1-6. The source of this sequence is a human donor with ulcerative colitis or Crohn's disease, or a healthy co-twin of an affected twin (not recorded which). Sequenced input: blood. The CDR3 sequence is CASSQRHVTGSPLHF.